These T cell receptor beta chains were read from a single sample in a study of CD8 T cell repertoires and HIV-1 epitope variants. The assay was immunoSEQ multiplex PCR, and TCRdb's table has in-frame clones only and misses some. The data hold 80,000 to 95,000 clones, with roughly four fifths observed a single time. The sequenced material came from uncultured baseline CD8+ T cells from peripheral blood mononuclear cells (PBMCs). All receptors come from a male donor with HIV. CDR3s leave out the opening cysteine and the closing phenylalanine or tryptophan.

V: TRBV6-6; CDR3: VTRGKGNSPLH
V: TRBV5-8; CDR3: ASQGWDTGELF
V: TRBV28; CDR3: ASSLWGADNQPQH
V: TRBV4-2; CDR3: ASSQEFGTGYTDTQY
V: TRBV5-4; CDR3: ASSLGSNYGYT
V: TRBV6-6; CDR3: ASRDRLHTDTQY
V: TRBV28; CDR3: ASSSQGASSYEQY
V: TRBV6-5; CDR3: ASSYSADQPQH
V: TRBV30; CDR3: AWSGRTGTYEQY
V: TRBV7-2; CDR3: ASGQDVAGNTIY
V: TRBV25-1; CDR3: AARTGGLETQY
V: TRBV4-1; CDR3: ASSHPIRGGQSSTDTQY
V: TRBV28; CDR3: ASSSPAALAKNIQY
V: TRBV7-9; CDR3: ASSSQTGATEAF
V: TRBV10-3; CDR3: AISAGQPDTAF
V: TRBV15; CDR3: ATSRGPGRTDTQY
V: TRBV2; CDR3: ASSDFRETQY
V: TRBV9; CDR3: ATGAVWLNSPLH
V: TRBV28; CDR3: ASSLGDSSSYEQY
V: TRBV5-4; CDR3: ASSPDRGVTNEKLF
V: TRBV30; CDR3: AWSNLGGPRADTQY
V: TRBV4-1; CDR3: ASSQEYRATEKLF
V: TRBV5-1; CDR3: ASSLDLETQY
V: TRBV30; CDR3: AWGQSGQPQH
V: TRBV7-2; CDR3: ASSTDSRRTQY
V: TRBV2; CDR3: ASSGGTGNYEQY
V: TRBV21-1; CDR3: ASSGDSPLH
V: TRBV10-3; CDR3: AIGTPQETQY
V: TRBV15; CDR3: ATSGGTSLNTGELF
V: TRBV4-3; CDR3: ASSPGQGAPGLERGSQETQY
V: TRBV7-8; CDR3: ASSRGGLGNSPLH